Below are 10 T cell receptor beta chains sequenced from a single sample in a study of T-cell memory formation after mild COVID-19. TCRdb recomputed calls from the 5' RACE reads with MiXCR, one row per CDR3 protein. The repertoire holds about 39,000 distinct CDR3 sequences, with about 6.1% as singletons. The sequencing input was PBMCs or a T cell subset sorted from them (not recorded which). The receptor source for this set is an adult who had mild COVID-19 (a few samples of this study predate the infection). Cell type and time point are not known.

This clonotype came up many times. V and J are TRBV7-2 and TRBJ2-3; no firm D call. V shed 4 bases and J shed 8 bases, with 10 bases lying between them. The CDR3 loop spans 12 amino acids. Germline CDR1 is SGHTA and CDR2 is FQGNSA. This chain's CDR3 is CASSSMWVTQYF. CDR3 coding DNA: TGTGCCAGCAGCTCCATGTGGGTTACGCAGTATTTT.

In this sample, this clonotype turned up a few times. J is TRBJ1-1 and V is TRBV3-1; D gene unclear. Trimming cost V 1 base and J 6 bases, with 9 bases left between them. The CDR3 extends over 13 amino acids. Germline CDR1 reads LGHDT; CDR2 reads YNNKEL (reference sequence). DNA of the CDR3: TGTGCCAGCAGCCAAGTTGCCTACGCTGAAGCTTTCTTT. Protein sequence: CASSQVAYAEAFF.

The rearrangement uses TRBV5-1 and TRBJ2-7; perhaps TRBD2 as D (7 bases). V was trimmed by 1 base and J by 2 bases, leaving 16 bases between them. Looked up from germline, CDR1 is SGHRS and CDR2 is YFSETQ. CDR3 size: 16 residues. The DNA of the CDR3 is TGCGCCAGCAGCTTGTTGACGGGGGGCCTTACCTACGAGCAGTACTTC. Encoded protein: CASSLLTGGLTYEQYF.

This clonotype was detected many times. V usage is TRBV20-1 and J usage is TRBJ1-5; D unclear. From germline, CDR1 is DFQATT and CDR2 SNEGSKA (reference sequence). CDR3 length: 12 amino acids. Trimming shortened V by 6 bases and J by 2 bases, and 8 bases separated the two germline ends. CDR3 in DNA: TGCAGTGCGTCAACAGGCAATCAGCCCCAGCATTTT. Residues: CSASTGNQPQHF.

This clonotype was recorded at least ten times. The chain has TRBV2 and TRBJ2-1; the D gene is possibly TRBD2 (6 bases). CDR1 SNHLY and CDR2 FYNNEI come from the germline V gene. The CDR3 has 16 amino acids. V lost 5 bases and J 0 bases, leaving 14 bases between the germline ends. The CDR3 DNA follows: TGTGCCAGCAGTTCTCGACTCGGGAGCTCCTACAATGAGCAGTTCTTC. Translation gives CASSSRLGSSYNEQFF.

The sample holds a few counts of this clonotype. The chain carries TRBV7-3 and TRBJ2-1; 15 nucleotides line up with TRBD2. With V trimmed by 3 bases and J by 6 bases, 12 bases remained unmatched. From germline, CDR1 is SGHTA and CDR2 FQGTGA. The CDR3 is made up of 19 amino acids. CDR3 DNA: TGTGCCAGCAGCTTGCGCCCTGGACTAGCGGGGGGGCGGAGCAATGAGCAGTTCTTC. It translates to CASSLRPGLAGGRSNEQFF.

This clonotype has ten or more counts. The J gene is TRBJ2-7, the V gene TRBV15, with 10 bases matching TRBD1. V lost 6 bases and J lost 3; bases outside the gene matches: 5. Germline CDR1 and CDR2: LNHNV and YYDKDF (reference sequence). The CDR3 extends over 14 amino acids. CDR3 sequence: CATSGTGAFYEQYF. DNA for the CDR3: TGTGCCACCAGTGGGACAGGGGCCTTCTACGAGCAGTACTTC.

The V call is TRBV20-1, the J call TRBJ1-2; tentative D call: TRBD1 (6 bases). CDR3 length: 11 amino acids. Germline CDR1 reads DFQATT; CDR2 reads SNEGSKA (reference sequence). The CDR3 region has the DNA TGCAGCAGGGGTTTTGACTATGGCTACACCTTC. This sequence encodes CSRGFDYGYTF.

CDR3 loop: CASSSYRGSGNTIYF. The DNA for the CDR3 is TGTGCCAGCAGCTCATATCGGGGGTCTGGAAACACCATATATTTT. The V gene is TRBV4-2, the J gene TRBJ1-3; TRBD1 is a possible D gene (5 bases). The germline V gene encodes CDR1 LGHNA and CDR2 YNFKEQ. The CDR3 is made up of 15 amino acids. The V end lost 5 bases, the J end lost 1 base, and 12 bases lay between the germline ends.

V and J are TRBV7-9 and TRBJ1-1; TRBD1 is a possible D gene (5 bases). The germline gives CDR1 SEHNR, CDR2 FQNEAQ (reference sequence). Trimming stripped 5 bases from V and 4 bases from J, with 20 bases between. This CDR3 region has 16 residues. The CDR3 DNA follows: TGTGCCAGCAGCCTTACGATCTTAAGGGGAGGCACTGAAGCTTTCTTT. Its translation is CASSLTILRGGTEAFF.